These 14 T cell receptor beta chains came from one sample sequenced in a study of T-cell memory formation after mild COVID-19. TCRdb re-analysed the 5' RACE reads in MiXCR, keeping a single row per CDR3 protein. The sample lists about 390,000 distinct CDR3 sequences; 15% to 20% were seen once. The sequenced sample consisted of PBMCs or a T cell subset sorted from them (not recorded which). The source of these receptors is a man between 18 and 35 years old who had mild COVID-19 (a few samples of this study predate the infection). Cell type and time point are not known.

This chain uses TRBV27 with TRBJ1-1; D unresolved. This CDR3 is built from 13 residues. With 4 bases removed from V and 6 bases from J, the gap between germline ends came to 12 bases. Germline CDR1 and CDR2: MNHEY and SMNVEV (reference sequence). As DNA, the CDR3 is TGTGCCAGCAGTTCGCACGCAATGGCTGAAGCTTTCTTT. The encoded protein is CASSSHAMAEAFF.

The V and J genes are TRBV5-1 and TRBJ2-2; D unresolved. V was pared by 0 bases and J by 7 bases, with 10 bases between. The CDR3 totals 14 residues. The germline CDR1 and CDR2 sequences are SGHRS and YFSETQ. The DNA for the CDR3 is TGCGCCAGCAGCTTGGTATGGGCTGGCGGGGAGCTGTTTTTT. Residues: CASSLVWAGGELFF.

This clonotype was counted between two and nine times. The CDR3 here is CSPRPRRSRSYEQYV. CDR3 sequence (DNA): TGCAGCCCCAGACCCCGGCGGAGTAGGTCCTACGAGCAGTACGTC. The chain joins TRBV29-1 to TRBJ2-7; the D is unclear. V was pared by 8 bases and J by 1 base, with 21 bases between. The CDR3 totals 15 residues. From germline, CDR1 is SQVTM and CDR2 ANQGSEA.

This clonotype showed up many times. The V and J genes are TRBV7-2 and TRBJ2-7; 8 bases are shared with TRBD1. Germline CDR1 reads SGHTA; CDR2 reads FQGNSA. There are 13 residues in the CDR3. V trimming: 6 bases; J trimming: 9 bases; junction bases outside the gene matches: 10. CDR3: CASSWDRSPGQYF. CDR3 DNA sequence: TGTGCCAGCAGTTGGGACAGGTCCCCTGGGCAGTACTTC.

This clonotype showed up just a few times. The genes are TRBV14 and TRBJ2-5; TRBD1 matches at 7 bases. V was clipped by 6 bases and J by 2 bases; unmatched bases: 6. Germline assignment: CDR1 SGHDN and CDR2 FVKESK. The CDR3 consists of 14 residues. The CDR3 is CASSPLQGQETQYF. CDR3 in DNA: TGTGCCAGCAGTCCTTTACAGGGGCAAGAGACCCAGTACTTC.

This clonotype was found a few times. The rearrangement uses TRBV5-1 and TRBJ1-1; possible D gene TRBD1, 6 bases. Trimming cost V 4 bases and J 8 bases, with 21 bases left between them. CDR3 length: 15 residues. Germline-derived CDR1 and CDR2 are SGHRS and YFSETQ. The CDR3 loop is CASSLGGTPLTEAFF. Here the CDR3 DNA reads TGCGCCAGCAGCCTGGGCGGGACACCGCTTACGGAAGCTTTCTTT.

This clonotype was seen a single time. The chain couples TRBV6-2 or TRBV6-3 to TRBJ1-2; D remains unclear. Between the trimmed V and J ends, which lost 7 bases and 8 bases, there was a span of 20 bases. CDR1 and CDR2 from the germline V gene are MNHEY and SVGEGT. The length of the CDR3 is 14 residues. The CDR3: CASNYSPMMNGYTF. The CDR3 coding sequence is TGTGCCAGCAACTATAGTCCGATGATGAACGGCTACACCTTC.

The V gene is TRBV7-2, the J gene TRBJ1-6; D gene ambiguous. V was shortened by 1 base and J by 7 bases, with 11 bases between the two germline ends. The CDR3 sequence is 15 residues long. Germline CDR1 SGHTA, CDR2 FQGNSA. CDR3 loop: CASSLVPSGNSPLHF. DNA of the CDR3: TGTGCCAGCAGCTTAGTGCCGTCCGGAAATTCACCCCTCCACTTT.

V and J are TRBV24-1 and TRBJ1-5; D may be TRBD1 (5 bases). This CDR3 is built from 13 residues. Deletions cut 4 bases from V and 6 bases from J, with 9 bases between. The germline V gene has CDR1 KGHDR and CDR2 SFDVKD. The CDR3 DNA follows: TGTGCCACCAGTGACAGGGCGGTTCAGCCCCAGCATTTT. Its translation: CATSDRAVQPQHF.

The table lists this clonotype with many counts. The V gene is TRBV4-1, the J gene TRBJ2-3, with D possibly called TRBD1 or TRBD2 (5 bases each). Germline V gene lookup returns CDR1 MGHRA and CDR2 YSYEKL. The CDR3 is made up of 14 amino acids. Trimming left V 4 bases short and J 1 base short, with 9 bases between. CDR3 protein: CASSPGTGTDTQYF. Written as DNA, the CDR3 is TGCGCCAGCAGCCCCGGGACGGGCACAGATACGCAGTATTTT.

J is TRBJ2-7 and V is TRBV4-3, with a possible D match to TRBD2 (6 bases). Trimming took 0 bases from V and 8 from J, leaving 14 bases between them. The germline gives CDR1 LGHNA, CDR2 YSLEER. The CDR3 contains 14 residues. CDR3 sequence: CASSQDTGGLQQYF. CDR3 DNA: TGCGCCAGCAGCCAAGATACCGGGGGATTACAGCAGTACTTC.

This clonotype was recorded a few times. This sequence joins TRBV7-2 and TRBJ2-1, with D hard to call. Germline CDR1 SGHTA, CDR2 FQGNSA. V was clipped by 5 bases and J by 6 bases, with 14 bases between them. CDR3 length: 14 amino acids. For the CDR3, the DNA is TGTGCCAGCAGCGTCGACATCCGCAGCAATGAGCAGTTCTTC. Protein product: CASSVDIRSNEQFF.

The gene calls are TRBV10-1 and TRBJ2-7, with no clear D. Germline CDR1 reads WNHNN; CDR2 reads SYGVQD (reference sequence). The CDR3 is 14 amino acids. V was pared by 0 bases and J by 4 bases, with 10 bases between. The CDR3 coding sequence is TGCGCCAGCAGTGAGTCTCTGGGTGCATACGAGCAGTACTTC. It translates to CASSESLGAYEQYF.

This clonotype occurred a few times. This rearrangement joins TRBV18 to TRBJ2-7; 7 bases map to TRBD1. V lost 3 bases and J lost 4; bases outside the gene matches: 9. The CDR3 covers 15 residues. Germline V gene sequence: CDR1 KGHSH, CDR2 LQKENI. CDR3 nucleotide sequence: TGTGCCAGCTCACCCGGGGACAGCAGCGGATACGAGCAGTACGTC. It is translated as CASSPGDSSGYEQYV.